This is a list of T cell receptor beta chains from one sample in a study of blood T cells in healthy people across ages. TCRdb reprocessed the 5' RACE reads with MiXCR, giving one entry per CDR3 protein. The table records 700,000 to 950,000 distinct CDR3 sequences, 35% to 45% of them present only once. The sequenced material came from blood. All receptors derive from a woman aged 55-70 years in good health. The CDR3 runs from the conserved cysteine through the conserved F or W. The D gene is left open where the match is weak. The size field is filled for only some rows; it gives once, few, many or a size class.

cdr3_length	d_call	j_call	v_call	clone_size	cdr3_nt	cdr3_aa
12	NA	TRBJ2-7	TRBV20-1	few	TGCAGTGCTAGAGGCCGGTACTACGAGCAGTACTTC	CSARGRYYEQYF
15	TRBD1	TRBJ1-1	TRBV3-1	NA	TGTGCCAGCAGCCTCGTGACAGGGGCACCTACTGAAGCTTTCTTT	CASSLVTGAPTEAFF
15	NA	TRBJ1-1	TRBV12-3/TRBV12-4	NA	TGTGCCAGCAGACGGATGCAGGGCGAATACACTGAAGCTTTCTTT	CASRRMQGEYTEAFF
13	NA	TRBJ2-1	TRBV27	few	TGTGCCAGCAGTTTCCCGGACTCAAATGAGCAGTTCTTC	CASSFPDSNEQFF
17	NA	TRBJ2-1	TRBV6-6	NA	TGTGCCAGCAGCCCAGACCGGGGGAGAGGGGTTTCGAATGAGCAGTTCTTC	CASSPDRGRGVSNEQFF
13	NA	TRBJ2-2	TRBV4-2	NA	TGTGCCAGCAGCCAAACCGGGGCCGGGGAGCTGTTTTTT	CASSQTGAGELFF
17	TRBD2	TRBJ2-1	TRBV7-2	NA	TGTGCCAGCAGCCTAGTGCCGAGCGGGGTCTCCTACAATGAGCAGTTCTTC	CASSLVPSGVSYNEQFF
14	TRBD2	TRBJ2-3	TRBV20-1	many	TGCAGCCAACCCGCGGGAGGGGCCACAGATACGCAGTATTTT	CSQPAGGATDTQYF
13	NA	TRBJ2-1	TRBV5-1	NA	TGCGCCAGCAGCGGTCACTTAAGGAATGAGCAGTTCTTC	CASSGHLRNEQFF
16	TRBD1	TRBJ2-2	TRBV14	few	TGTGCCAGCAGCCCTGGGACAGGGGCCAACACCGGGGAGCTGTTTTTT	CASSPGTGANTGELFF
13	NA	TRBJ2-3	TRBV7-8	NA	TGTGCCAGCAGCAGACGACGGGGCAATACACAGTATTTT	CASSRRRGNTQYF
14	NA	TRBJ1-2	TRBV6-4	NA	TGTGCCAGCAGTGACTCCGGCAGGAACTATGTTTACACCTTC	CASSDSGRNYVYTF
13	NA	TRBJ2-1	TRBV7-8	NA	TGTGCCAGCAGGCTTAGGCCACGGGACCAGCAGTTCTTC	CASRLRPRDQQFF
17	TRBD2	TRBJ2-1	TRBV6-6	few	TGTGCCAGCAGCCCCAAAGGGAGCGGGGGGGCCTACAATGAGCAGTTCTTC	CASSPKGSGGAYNEQFF
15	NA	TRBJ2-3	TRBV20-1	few	TGCAGTGCTAGAGATTCTGGGGGAATCGCAGATACGCAGTATTTT	CSARDSGGIADTQYF
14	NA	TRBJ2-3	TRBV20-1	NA	TGCAGTGCTCCAGTGGGGGCTAGCACAGATACGCAGTATTTT	CSAPVGASTDTQYF
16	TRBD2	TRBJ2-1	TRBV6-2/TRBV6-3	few	TGTGCCAGCAGTTTGATCAAGCGGGAGGGTCGAAATGAGCAGTTCTTC	CASSLIKREGRNEQFF
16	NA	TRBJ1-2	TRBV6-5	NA	TGTGCCAGCAGCGCTTGGCGGAGGGAGTATGGCTATGGCTACACCTTC	CASSAWRREYGYGYTF
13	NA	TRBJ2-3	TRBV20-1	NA	TGCAGTGCTAGTGAGGTTAGCACAGATACGCAGTATTTT	CSASEVSTDTQYF
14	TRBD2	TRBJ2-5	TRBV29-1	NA	TGCAGCTTGCACCGGGACTACGACTACAATGAGCGGTACTTC	CSLHRDYDYNERYF
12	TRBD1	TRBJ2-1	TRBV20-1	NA	TGCAGTGCCGCCGACAGGGGTTGGGAGCAGTTCTTC	CSAADRGWEQFF
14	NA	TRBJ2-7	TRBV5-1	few	TGCGCCAGCAGCTTGGTCGTGGGGCTCTACGAGCAGTACTTC	CASSLVVGLYEQYF
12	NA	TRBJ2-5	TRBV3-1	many	TGTGCCAGCAGCCTCCCATGGGAGACCCAGTACTTC	CASSLPWETQYF
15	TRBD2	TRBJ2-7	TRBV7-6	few	TGTGCCAGCACCACGACTAGCGGGAGTGGTTACGAGCAGTACTTC	CASTTTSGSGYEQYF
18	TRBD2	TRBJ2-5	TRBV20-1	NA	TGCAGTGCTAGAGTCTTCGGAACGACTAGCGGGGGTCTGGAGACCCAGTACTTC	CSARVFGTTSGGLETQYF
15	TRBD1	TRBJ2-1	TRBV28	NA	TGTGCCAGCAGTTCCCCCGGACAGGGCGGCAATGAGCAGTTCTTC	CASSSPGQGGNEQFF
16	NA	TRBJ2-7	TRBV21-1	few	TGTGCCAGCAGCAAGGGGTTGGTTACAACTCACTACGAGCAGTACTTC	CASSKGLVTTHYEQYF
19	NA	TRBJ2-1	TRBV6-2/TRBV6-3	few	TGTGCCAGCAGTTCCCCCTTCCATCCACTGGGAGGCTCCTACAATGAGCAGTTCTTC	CASSSPFHPLGGSYNEQFF
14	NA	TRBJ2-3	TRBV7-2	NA	TGTGCCAGCAGCCCATGGACTGTCAAAGATACGCAGTATTTT	CASSPWTVKDTQYF
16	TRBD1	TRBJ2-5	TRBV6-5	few	TGTGCCAGCAGTTACTCCCCCGACAGGGCAGGAGAGACCCAGTACTTC	CASSYSPDRAGETQYF
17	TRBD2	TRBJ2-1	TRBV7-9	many	TGTGCCAGCAGTCCCCGGACTAGCGGGAGTTCCTACAATGAGCAGTTCTTC	CASSPRTSGSSYNEQFF
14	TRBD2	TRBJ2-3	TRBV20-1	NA	TGCAGTGCCCCACTAGCGGGAGTCACAGATACGCAGTATTTT	CSAPLAGVTDTQYF
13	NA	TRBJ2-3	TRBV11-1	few	TGTGCCAGCACTGGGCAGCTCACAGATACGCAGTATTTT	CASTGQLTDTQYF
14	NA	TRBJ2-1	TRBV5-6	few	TGTGCCAGCAGCTTTCCTGGAATGAACAATGAGCAGTTCTTC	CASSFPGMNNEQFF
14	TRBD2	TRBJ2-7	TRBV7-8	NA	TGTGCCAGCAGCTTCCTAGCGGGAGGGCGCGAGCAGTACTTC	CASSFLAGGREQYF
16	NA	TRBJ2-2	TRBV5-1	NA	TGCGCCAGCAGCTTGGCTGGGCCCCTTGGAACCGGGGAGCTGTTTTTT	CASSLAGPLGTGELFF
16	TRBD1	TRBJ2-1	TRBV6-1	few	TGTGCCACTCGACGAGGGACAGCACGACCCTACAATGAGCAGTTCTTC	CATRRGTARPYNEQFF
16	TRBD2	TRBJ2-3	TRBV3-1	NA	TGTGCCAGCAGCCAAGGGGGACTAGCGTACACAGATACGCAGTATTTT	CASSQGGLAYTDTQYF
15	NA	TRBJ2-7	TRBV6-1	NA	TGTGCCAGCAGGAGGGTAGGGGGAGGACGCGACGAGCAGTACTTC	CASRRVGGGRDEQYF
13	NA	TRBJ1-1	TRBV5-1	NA	TGCGCCAGCAGCTTACAAAGTGAGACTGAAGCTTTCTTT	CASSLQSETEAFF
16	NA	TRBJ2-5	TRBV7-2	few	TGTGCCAGCAGCTTAGCTGCCCAGGGCGCGCTAGAGACCCAGTACTTC	CASSLAAQGALETQYF
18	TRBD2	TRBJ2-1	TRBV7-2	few	TGTGCCAGCAGCTTAAAGGCTAGCGGGACGTCCCTGAACAATGAGCAGTTCTTC	CASSLKASGTSLNNEQFF
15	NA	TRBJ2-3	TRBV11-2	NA	TGTGCCAGCAGCCCCGGTTGGGTAGCCACAGATACGCAGTATTTT	CASSPGWVATDTQYF
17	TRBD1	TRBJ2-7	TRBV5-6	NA	TGTGCCAGCAGCTTGGTTCTGGGACAGGGGTCGGACAATGAGCAGTACTTC	CASSLVLGQGSDNEQYF
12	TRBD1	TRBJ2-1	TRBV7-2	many	TGTGCCAGCAGCTACAGGGGGAATGAGCAGTTCTTC	CASSYRGNEQFF